These 32 T cell receptor beta chains were sequenced from one sample in a study of blood T cells in healthy people across ages. The authors ran a second PCR of 7 to 11 cycles using a sample-barcoded 5' primer and a J-beta primer mix. TCRdb re-called the 5' RACE reads through MiXCR, storing one row per CDR3 protein. Of about 780,000 distinct CDR3 sequences listed, about 46% are singletons. The specimen sequenced was blood. These receptors all stem from a man of 80 years or more in good health.

The V and J genes are TRBV11-2 and TRBJ2-5, with 13 bases identical to TRBD2. Germline V gives CDR1 SGHAT, CDR2 FQNNGV. J lost 5 bases, V lost 4 bases, and 10 bases had no gene match. CDR3 length: 17 residues. The CDR3 loop is CASSSIPGLAGVETQYF. CDR3 nucleotides: TGTGCCAGCAGCTCCATACCCGGACTAGCGGGAGTTGAGACCCAGTACTTC.

This chain uses TRBV18 with TRBJ1-2, with a possible D match to TRBD1 (5 bases). The CDR3 sequence is 14 residues long. Germline CDR1 is KGHSH and CDR2 is LQKENI. V shed 5 bases and J shed 8 bases, with 18 bases lying between them. DNA for the CDR3: TGTGCCAGCTCATCCGGGACCGCCGACGGGGGCTACACCTTC. Its protein is CASSSGTADGGYTF.

With respect to this clonotype: This may be a read error: a much more frequent sequence differs by one nucleotide. The genes are TRBV27 and TRBJ2-1; no reliable D call. The J call may be incorrect, as the DNA end agrees better with TRBJ2-7. Germline assignment: CDR1 MNHEY and CDR2 SMNVEV (reference sequence). There are 15 residues in the CDR3. For the CDR3, the DNA is TGTGCCAGCAGTTTACGGCTGAGCTCCTACAATGAGCAGTACTTC. It is translated as CASSLRLSSYNEQYF.

This clonotype has at least ten counts. The V and J genes are TRBV29-1 and TRBJ2-3, with D perhaps TRBD1 (6 bases). V gave up 0 bases and J gave up 3 bases, with 16 bases separating them. Germline V gives CDR1 SQVTM, CDR2 ANQGSEA. CDR3 length: 16 residues. CDR3 in amino acids: CSVEDPQGLETDTQYF. DNA of the CDR3: TGCAGCGTTGAAGATCCGCAGGGGTTGGAAACAGATACGCAGTATTTT.

The V and J genes are TRBV6-6 and TRBJ2-2; D is ambiguous. This CDR3 region has 12 residues. Per the germline V gene, CDR1 is MNHNY and CDR2 is SVGAGI (reference sequence). V lost 3 bases, J lost 6 bases, and 5 bases lay in between. In DNA form, the CDR3 reads TGTGCCAGCAGTTATGTAGCCGGGGAGCTGTTTTTT. Its translation is CASSYVAGELFF.

This clonotype has ten or more counts. This chain connects TRBV15 to TRBJ2-1; D unresolved. The CDR3 extends over 13 amino acids. Per the germline V gene, CDR1 is LNHNV and CDR2 is YYDKDF (reference sequence). The ends were cut back, 0 bases at V and 11 bases at J, with 11 bases in the middle. As DNA, the CDR3 is TGTGCCACCAGCAGAGATCTGACCGGTCAGCAGTTCTTC. Residues: CATSRDLTGQQFF.

The chain combines TRBV12-3 or TRBV12-4 with TRBJ2-2; D possibly corresponds to TRBD2 (6 bases). The germline V and J ends were trimmed by 5 bases and 1 base, with 11 bases remaining between them. The CDR3 has 15 residues. The CDR3 DNA reads TGTGCCAGCAGTCTTGGGGGGAAGAACACCGGGGAGCTGTTTTTT. It yields the protein CASSLGGKNTGELFF.

This clonotype was counted once. The V call is TRBV7-3, the J call TRBJ1-1; D is perhaps TRBD1 (6 bases). The germline V gene encodes CDR1 SGHTA and CDR2 FQGTGA. V was clipped by 2 bases and J by 7 bases, with 17 bases between them. The CDR3 spans 15 residues. The CDR3 reads CASSLYGGRRSEAFF. The CDR3 DNA reads TGTGCCAGCAGCTTATACGGGGGGCGCCGGAGTGAAGCTTTCTTT.

In DNA, the CDR3 is TGCAGTTGGACGGGGCTAGCGGGAGCAGGAAATGAGCAGTTCTTC. This translates into CSWTGLAGAGNEQFF. The J gene is TRBJ2-1, the V gene TRBV20-1; 10 bases are shared with TRBD2. The germline gives CDR1 DFQATT, CDR2 SNEGSKA (reference sequence). After removal of 8 bases from V and 7 bases from J, the junction contained 14 bases not matched to a gene. The CDR3 totals 15 residues.

This clonotype was seen at least ten times. This CDR3 reads CSASGLAGGTSTDTQYF. CDR3 sequence (DNA): TGCAGTGCTAGTGGTCTAGCGGGCGGAACTAGCACAGATACGCAGTATTTT. The chain links TRBV20-1 to TRBJ2-3, with 8 bases that match TRBD2. After removal of 3 bases from V and 0 bases from J, the junction contained 11 bases not matched to a gene. The CDR3 loop spans 17 amino acids. From germline, CDR1 is DFQATT and CDR2 SNEGSKA (reference sequence).

The sample holds a few counts of this clonotype. The chain combines TRBV2 with TRBJ1-5, with D perhaps matching TRBD1 (5 bases). Deletions cut 6 bases from V and 1 base from J, with 13 bases between. This CDR3 contains 15 residues. Germline CDR1 SNHLY, CDR2 FYNNEI. The CDR3 loop reads CASSGQGYSNQPQHF. The DNA of the CDR3 is TGTGCCAGCAGCGGACAAGGCTACAGCAATCAGCCCCAGCATTTT.

With respect to this clonotype: The junction does not match germline at one end; this may be a read error. The chain combines TRBV15 with TRBJ1-5; D call uncertain. The length of the CDR3 is 13 residues. In germline, CDR1 is LNHNV, CDR2 YYDKDF (reference sequence). CDR3 region: CVTSGTRNQPQHF. CDR3 bases: TGTGTCACCAGCGGAACTAGGAATCAGCCCCAGCATTTT. Complete variable domain (other parts from reference TRBV15 and TRBJ1-5): DAMVIQNPRYQVTQFGKPVTLSCSQTLNHNVMYWYQQKSSQAPKLLFHYYDKDFNNEADTPDNFQSRRPNTSFCFLDIRSPGLGDTAMYLCVTSGTRNQPQHFGDGTRLSIL.

The gene calls are TRBV5-1 and TRBJ2-4; the D gene is possibly TRBD2 (5 bases). Between the trimmed V and J ends, which lost 0 bases and 13 bases, there was a span of 20 bases. The CDR3 runs 15 residues. Germline V gene lookup returns CDR1 SGHRS and CDR2 YFSETQ. In DNA form, the CDR3 reads TGCGCCAGCAGCTTGGACGCCGAACTCGGTCGGGGACAGTACTTC. It encodes CASSLDAELGRGQYF.

The chain couples TRBV7-3 to TRBJ2-1; D is undetermined. The V and J ends lost 1 base and 0 bases respectively, with 7 bases between them. The CDR3 extends over 15 amino acids. Per germline, CDR1 SGHTA and CDR2 FQGTGA. DNA of the CDR3: TGTGCCAGCAGCTTAAGGGGTTTCTCCTACAATGAGCAGTTCTTC. It encodes CASSLRGFSYNEQFF.

The chain carries TRBV12-3 or TRBV12-4 and TRBJ1-1, with D perhaps TRBD1 (6 bases). V shed 5 bases and J shed 3 bases, with 13 bases lying between them. The CDR3 length is 14 residues. The CDR3 here is CASSQGREDTEAFF. CDR3 DNA sequence: TGTGCCAGCAGTCAGGGGAGGGAAGACACTGAAGCTTTCTTT.

Of note for this clonotype: Given a much more abundant clone one base away, this may be a read error. This sequence joins TRBV11-2 and TRBJ2-4; 8 positions match TRBD1. Per germline, CDR1 SGHAT and CDR2 FQNNGV. Unmatched junction bases numbered 4, after V lost 3 bases and J lost 3 bases. The CDR3 contains 15 residues. DNA for the CDR3: TGTGCCAGCAGCTTCGGACAGGGTGACAAAAACATTCAGTACTTC. Translation gives CASSFGQGDKNIQYF.

This clonotype has only a few counts. The chain employs TRBV5-4 and TRBJ2-7; 8 nucleotides agree with TRBD1. Losses at the gene ends were 2 bases for V and 5 bases for J; bases not matched to a gene: 6. This CDR3 contains 14 residues. Germline V CDR1 and CDR2: SGHNT, YYREEE (reference sequence). CDR3 residues: CASSFLTGEDEQYF. The CDR3 DNA reads as TGTGCCAGCAGCTTCTTGACAGGGGAGGACGAGCAGTACTTC.

This clonotype was observed a single time. CDR3 loop: CASSMRRGYGYTF. CDR3 bases: TGTGCCAGCAGTATGCGGCGCGGCTATGGCTACACCTTC. This chain uses TRBV27 with TRBJ1-2; the D is unclear. Between the trimmed V and J ends, which lost 5 bases and 4 bases, there was a span of 11 bases. CDR3 length: 13 residues. Germline V gene lookup returns CDR1 MNHEY and CDR2 SMNVEV (reference sequence).

This chain joins TRBV7-2 and TRBJ2-1; 7 nucleotides agree with TRBD2. The CDR3 sequence is 13 residues long. Unmatched junction bases numbered 13, after V lost 5 bases and J lost 15 bases. Germline V gene sequence: CDR1 SGHTA, CDR2 FQGNSA. CDR3 sequence: CASSGNFGGRRFF. In DNA form, the CDR3 reads TGTGCCAGCAGCGGAAATTTCGGGGGGAGGCGGTTCTTC. Supplemented by reference TRBV7-2 and TRBJ2-1, the full variable domain reads GAGVSQSPSNKVTEKGKDVELRCDPISGHTALYWYRQSLGQGLEFLIYFQGNSAPDKSGLPSDRFSAERTGGSVSTLTIQRTQQEDSAVYLCASSGNFGGRRFFGPGTRLTVL.

This clonotype was observed a few times. The gene calls are TRBV2 and TRBJ2-3; D ambiguous. From germline, CDR1 is SNHLY and CDR2 FYNNEI. Trimming left V 3 bases short and J 0 bases short, with 10 bases between. There are 15 residues in the CDR3. CDR3: CASSDGRLSTDTQYF. Here the CDR3 DNA reads TGTGCCAGCAGTGATGGGCGGCTCAGCACAGATACGCAGTATTTT.

Details on this clonotype: It may be a read error: a sequence one base away is much more abundant. The rearrangement joins TRBV7-3 to TRBJ2-3; D is possibly TRBD2 (6 bases). Trimming removed 2 bases from V and 5 bases from J, with 17 bases in between. The germline V gene has CDR1 SGHTA and CDR2 FQGTGA. The CDR3 length is 16 residues. The CDR3 loop is CASSLFSRRAGDTQYF. The CDR3 DNA reads TGTGCCAGCAGCTTATTCAGCAGGAGGGCCGGAGATACGCAGTATTTT.

The table lists this clonotype with many counts. This chain links TRBV20-1 with TRBJ1-2; 8 bases line up with TRBD1. Germline CDR1 DFQATT, CDR2 SNEGSKA (reference sequence). The ends lost 3 bases at V and 7 bases at J; junction bases unmatched: 10. The CDR3 extends over 14 amino acids. The CDR3 DNA sequence: TGCAGTGCTAGCCTTCCAGGGGGCGTGGGTGGCTACACCTTC. Amino acid sequence: CSASLPGGVGGYTF.

This clonotype has only a few counts. The gene calls are TRBV5-5 and TRBJ2-1, with D possibly matching TRBD2 (6 bases). The CDR3 extends over 15 amino acids. V lost 3 bases to trimming and J lost 7 bases, with 17 bases between them. Germline V gene lookup returns CDR1 SGHKS and CDR2 YYEKEE (reference sequence). The DNA for the CDR3 is TGTGCCAGCAGCTCCGGACTCACGGGGGTGAATGAGCAGTTCTTC. Translating it yields CASSSGLTGVNEQFF.

CDR3 residues: CATSRDLPLVGETQYF. The CDR3, as DNA: TGTGCCACCAGCAGAGATCTTCCCCTAGTCGGAGAGACCCAGTACTTC. The V and J genes are TRBV15 and TRBJ2-5; D ambiguous. V lost 0 bases and J 4 bases, leaving 15 bases between the germline ends. CDR3 length: 16 amino acids. CDR1 and CDR2 from the germline V gene are LNHNV and YYDKDF (reference sequence).

Only a few counts were recorded for this clonotype. The chain employs TRBV5-1 and TRBJ2-1, with no clear D. Trimming removed 0 bases from V and 8 bases from J, with 9 bases in between. The CDR3 has 13 residues. From germline, CDR1 is SGHRS and CDR2 YFSETQ. In nucleotides, the CDR3 is TGCGCCAGCAGCTTGGTTGAAGGCCATGAGCAGTTCTTC. Translated, it gives CASSLVEGHEQFF.

This clonotype has just a few counts. The chain links TRBV11-2 to TRBJ2-7; D ambiguous. V was trimmed by 0 bases and J by 5 bases, leaving 5 bases between them. The CDR3 runs to 12 residues. CDR1 and CDR2 (germline): SGHAT, FQNNGV. CDR3 loop: CASSLEHHEQYF. The CDR3 DNA sequence: TGTGCCAGCAGCTTAGAGCATCACGAGCAGTACTTC.

This clonotype was picked up a small number of times. The V gene is TRBV28, the J gene TRBJ2-5, with 14 positions matching TRBD2. Trimming took 3 bases from V and 2 from J; bases not matched to a gene: 5. Germline V gene data show CDR1 as MDHEN and CDR2 as SYDVKM. The CDR3 covers 17 residues. CDR3 amino acids: CASSLAGLAGVQETQYF. The DNA of the CDR3 is TGTGCCAGCAGTTTGGCGGGACTAGCGGGAGTTCAAGAGACCCAGTACTTC.

At least ten counts were recorded for this clonotype. The V and J genes are TRBV20-1 and TRBJ2-3; unclear D gene. Germline CDR1 is DFQATT and CDR2 is SNEGSKA (reference sequence). The CDR3 runs 12 residues. The V end was cut by 0 bases, the J end by 10 bases, with 11 bases between. CDR3 protein: CSARDDIRSQYF. The CDR3 DNA sequence: TGCAGTGCTAGAGACGATATTCGATCGCAGTATTTT.

This clonotype was counted once. This chain links TRBV29-1 with TRBJ1-2; D remains unclear. Germline values: CDR1 SQVTM, CDR2 ANQGSEA. Trimming stripped 3 bases from V and 6 bases from J, with 11 bases between. This CDR3 is built from 12 residues. This CDR3 reads CSVDRSANGYTF. In nucleotides, the CDR3 is TGCAGCGTTGATAGGAGTGCTAATGGCTACACCTTC.

This clonotype was picked up a small number of times. The chain couples TRBV7-9 to TRBJ2-1; D gene uncertain. Looked up from germline, CDR1 is SEHNR and CDR2 is FQNEAQ (reference sequence). Trimming pared 6 bases from V and 5 bases from J, leaving 8 bases between. The CDR3 is made up of 12 amino acids. CDR3: CASRWTNNEQFF. CDR3 in DNA: TGTGCCAGCAGATGGACCAACAATGAGCAGTTCTTC.

On this clonotype: A single base separates this from a much larger clone, so it may be a read error. This chain links TRBV7-2 with TRBJ2-5, with D possibly matching TRBD1 (6 bases). The ends were cut back, 1 base at V and 11 bases at J, with 20 bases in the middle. CDR1 and CDR2 (germline): SGHTA, FQGNSA. The CDR3 runs 15 residues. CDR3 region: CASSLVGTRLGEQYF. The CDR3 bases are TGTGCCAGCAGCTTAGTAGGGACACGGCTTGGTGAGCAGTACTTC.

The genes are TRBV11-2 and TRBJ1-2; possibly TRBD1 for D (5 bases). CDR1 is SGHAT and CDR2 is FQNNGV in the germline V gene. This CDR3 spans 15 amino acids. V lost 5 bases and J 1 base, leaving 14 bases between the germline ends. In DNA, the CDR3 is TGTGCCAGCAGCACGAGACAGACCGTTAACTATGGCTACACCTTC. Protein: CASSTRQTVNYGYTF.